This T cell receptor beta chain was identified in a study of cytomegalovirus exposure and HLA in healthy donors. Sequenced by immunoSEQ multiplex PCR; TCRdb stores in-frame clones only, minus some. The table records about 220,000 clones, about 93% of them present only once. Looked up from germline, CDR1 is SGHRS and CDR2 is YFSETQ. This CDR3 has 16 amino acids. J gave up 2 bases and V 5 bases, and 11 bases lay outside the gene matches. The V call is TRBV5-1, the J call TRBJ2-5; 8 bases align to TRBD2. Material for sequencing was PBMCs. This clonotype was obtained from a woman under 30 in good health and CMV-seronegative. CDR3 sequence (DNA): TGCGCCAGCAGTTCGGGACTAGACATGGGACAAGAGACCCAGTACTTC. Amino acid sequence: CASSSGLDMGQETQYF.